This TCR beta chain was sequenced in a study of T cells expressing NK-cell markers (dated by TCRdb to the early 2020s). As for the study more broadly: TCR beta-chain repertoires were profiled in sorted CD3+CD56+NKG2C+, CD3+CD56+NKG2C- and CD3+CD56-NKG2C+ T-cell subsets from about 8 donors. Among the eight sequenced donors, only one was HCMV-seronegative, while the other seven were HCMV-seropositive. The eight sequenced donors were randomly selected healthy volunteers, three men and five women. Sequencing of the libraries produced 2 x 150 bp reads on Illumina HiSeq 2000/2500, MiSeq or NextSeq. Overall results and qualifications from the work: Those dominant clonotypes were again the most abundant among CD3+CD56-NKG2C+ cells in several donors, at about 28.3-60.1%. It remained unclear whether the expanded NKG2C-expressing T cell clones were specific for HCMV antigens. In 6 or 7 donors, the dominant CD3+CD56+NKG2C+ clonotypes ranked among the top 10 CD8+ clonotypes, making up roughly 1.0-8% of CD8+ T cells.

The sequencer listed for this sample is Illumina HiSeq 2000. The TCR beta cDNA libraries were made using 5'RACE template switching, a step that added both a universal primer site and unique molecular identifiers. Synthesis of cDNA was primed from the TCR beta constant segment and was followed by two consecutive PCR amplification steps. As for the authors' bioinformatics: MIGEC was used to demultiplex reads and group reads by UMI, and MiTCR was used to assemble and quantify clonotypes. To exclude erroneous sequences, any TCR cDNA sequence not supported by at least two reads was discarded. The tcR package was used for downstream repertoire analysis, and clonotypes were matched across fractions by CDR3 nucleotide sequence plus V segment. VDJmatch was used to annotate antigen specificity against VDJdb, with one amino acid substitution in CDR3 allowed. One entry per CDR3 protein sequence results from the TCRdb reprocessing of the reads, with DNA left out. The V and J calls were determined by TCRdb, not by the authors. The sample table on file contains 450,000 to 600,000 distinct CDR3 sequences. Approximately 3.6% of the sample is taken by the ten largest.

HCMV-specific IgG was detected in serum with a commercial ELISA kit to determine HCMV serostatus. Peripheral blood mononuclear cells were isolated from blood by Ficoll density gradient centrifugation. Taken from the germline V gene, the CDR1 and CDR2 loops are LGHNA and YNFKEQ. The CDR3 has 18 amino acids, counting the end cysteine and phenylalanine. No DNA is listed. For this clonotype: The specificity of this receptor is unknown.

The chain is made from TRBV4-2 and TRBJ1-6; TCRdb names TRBD1, which stays unverified in the absence of DNA. This sequence originates from a man younger than 35 in good health. Donor details come from another sample of the same person, matched by shared clones. The sample comprised blood T cells: a sorted CD56 or NKG2C T cell subset, CD4+ or CD8+ T cells, or bulk PBMC T cells (not recorded which). The CDR3 protein sequence reads: CASSQVPTTGGISSPLHF.